These 13 T cell receptor beta chains were all obtained from the same sample, sequenced in a study of PD-L1 blockade in urothelial cancer. Data came from immunoSEQ multiplex PCR; TCRdb stores just in-frame clones and leaves some out. The data contain almost 50,000 clones, around 80% of them singletons. Indicated time point: pretreatment peripheral blood. The sample consisted of PBMCs, taken around atezolizumab (anti-PD-L1) treatment. These receptors all stem from a man in his 70s with urothelial cancer.

The V call is TRBV7-2, the J call TRBJ2-3, with TRBD1 identical over 8 bases. With 4 bases clipped from V and 3 bases from J, the junction kept 9 bases outside the gene matches. Germline V CDR1 and CDR2: SGHTA, FQGNSA. CDR3 length: 16 amino acids. The CDR3 is CASSSNRQGRTDTQYF. The CDR3 DNA reads TGTGCCAGCAGCTCAAATCGACAGGGGCGGACAGATACGCAGTATTTT.

This clone showed up just a few times. The genes are TRBV19 and TRBJ1-2; D ambiguous. The CDR3 is 15 amino acids. Germline V CDR1 and CDR2: LNHDA, SQIVND (reference sequence). With 4 bases removed from V and 4 bases from J, the gap between germline ends came to 16 bases. The CDR3 coding sequence is TGTGCCAGTAGTACCTCAGACGGTTCTAGCTATGGCTACACCTTC. This codes for CASSTSDGSSYGYTF.

V is TRBV15 and J is TRBJ1-1, with D perhaps matching TRBD1 (5 bases). Trimming cost V 0 bases and J 4 bases, with 9 bases left between them. Looked up from germline, CDR1 is LNHNV and CDR2 is YYDKDF (reference sequence). This CDR3 has 14 residues. The CDR3 bases are TGTGCCACCAGCAGAGACTGGGGGGTCACTGAAGCTTTCTTT. Translating it yields CATSRDWGVTEAFF. Variable domain in full (rest from reference TRBV15 and TRBJ1-1): DAMVIQNPRYQVTQFGKPVTLSCSQTLNHNVMYWYQQKSSQAPKLLFHYYDKDFNNEADTPDNFQSRRPNTSFCFLDIRSPGLGDTAMYLCATSRDWGVTEAFFGQGTRLTVV.

The chain uses TRBV6-1 and TRBJ1-2; D perhaps matches TRBD1 (6 bases). Trimming took 2 bases from V and 8 from J, leaving 12 bases between them. The CDR3 is 13 amino acids. Per the germline V gene, CDR1 is MNHNS and CDR2 is SASEGT. The CDR3 DNA reads as TGTGCCAGCAGTGAATTGGGGACACGGGGCTACACCTTC. It codes for CASSELGTRGYTF.

The chain couples TRBV7-6 to TRBJ2-7, with TRBD1 identical over 10 bases. V lost 5 bases, J lost 4 bases, and 5 bases stayed unmatched. The germline gives CDR1 SGHVS, CDR2 FNYEAQ. The CDR3 totals 14 residues. CDR3 sequence reads: CASSPRQGAYEQYF. The CDR3 DNA follows: TGTGCCAGCAGCCCTCGACAGGGGGCTTACGAGCAGTACTTC.

The chain couples TRBV19 to TRBJ2-3; 8 bases line up with TRBD2. V gave up 3 bases and J gave up 4 bases; unmatched junction bases: 9. The CDR3 runs to 16 residues. From germline, CDR1 is LNHDA and CDR2 SQIVND (reference sequence). As DNA, the CDR3 is TGTGCCAGTAGTATGAGGAGGGCGGGAGGATCAGATACGCAGTATTTT. Translating gives CASSMRRAGGSDTQYF.

This clone was counted a few times. The chain has TRBV9 and TRBJ2-5; possible D gene TRBD2, 5 bases. Germline CDR1 and CDR2: SGDLS and YYNGEE. The V and J ends lost 4 bases and 4 bases respectively, with 17 bases between them. CDR3 length equals 15 residues. CDR3 bases: TGTGCCAGCAGCTTCAGGTCCGGAGGAGGAGAGACCCAGTACTTC. It encodes CASSFRSGGGETQYF.

J is TRBJ1-5 and V is TRBV7-9; D is ambiguous. With 5 bases removed from V and 2 bases from J, the gap between germline ends came to 10 bases. The V gene's germline CDR1 is SEHNR and CDR2 FQNEAQ (reference sequence). CDR3 length: 14 residues. CDR3 sequence reads: CASSPTGGNQPQHF. In DNA form, the CDR3 reads TGTGCCAGCAGCCCCACCGGTGGCAATCAGCCCCAGCATTTT.

Only a few counts were recorded for this clone. This chain joins TRBV29-1 and TRBJ1-1; 7 bases fit TRBD1. Germline CDR1 SQVTM, CDR2 ANQGSEA. This CDR3 comprises 13 residues. DNA of the CDR3: TGCACCACCCGACAGGGAAGGGACACTGAAGCTTTCTTT. Translated: CTTRQGRDTEAFF.

This clone appeared once. The chain has TRBV5-6 and TRBJ2-1, with D possibly TRBD2 on 6 matching bases. CDR1 SGHDT and CDR2 YYEEEE come from the germline V gene. V lost 2 bases to trimming and J lost 8 bases, with 17 bases between them. The CDR3 loop spans 15 amino acids. As DNA, the CDR3 is TGTGCCAGCAGCTTACCGGGACTGTCGTCCGATGAGCAGTTCTTC. Its translation is CASSLPGLSSDEQFF.

The V gene is TRBV15, the J gene TRBJ2-7; 9 nucleotides agree with TRBD1. The germline V gene has CDR1 LNHNV and CDR2 YYDKDF (reference sequence). CDR3 length equals 16 residues. After removal of 0 bases from V and 1 base from J, the junction contained 4 bases not matched to a gene. For the CDR3, the DNA is TGTGCCACCAGCAGAGATGGCGGACAGGGGTCCTACGAGCAGTACTTC. It yields the protein CATSRDGGQGSYEQYF.

The chain uses TRBV7-2 and TRBJ2-2; 7 nucleotides agree with TRBD2. The CDR3 spans 14 residues. CDR1 and CDR2 (germline): SGHTA, FQGNSA. V lost 5 bases and J lost 7; bases outside the gene matches: 7. CDR3 sequence reads: CASSPDWGGGELFF. For the CDR3, the DNA is TGTGCCAGCAGCCCGGATTGGGGGGGCGGGGAGCTGTTTTTT.

This chain links TRBV10-1 with TRBJ2-2, with D maybe TRBD1 (5 bases). With 7 bases removed from V and 0 bases from J, the gap between germline ends came to 15 bases. The germline V gene has CDR1 WNHNN and CDR2 SYGVQD (reference sequence). The CDR3 has 16 residues. CDR3 region: CASTPTVSANTGELFF. CDR3 in DNA: TGCGCCAGCACCCCGACAGTTTCCGCGAACACCGGGGAGCTGTTTTTT.